Listed below are T cell receptor beta chains from one sample, sequenced in a study of OX40 agonist ivuxolimab in advanced cancers. Measured with immunoSEQ multiplex PCR; TCRdb has only the in-frame clones, and not every one. This sample has 60,000 to 75,000 clones, with about 90% found just once. Material: CD4+ or CD8+ T cells sorted from blood, obtained in a trial of the OX40 agonist ivuxolimab. These receptors were taken from an adult with an advanced solid tumor such as melanoma, head and neck, liver or kidney cancer. The CDR3 runs from the conserved cysteine through the conserved F or W. The order of the fields is clone size, J gene, V gene, D gene, CDR3 protein, CDR3 DNA. The D gene is left open where the match is weak. Clone size appears in some rows only: once, few, many, or a class for an expanded clone.

NA,TRBJ2-2,TRBV7-9,NA,CASSLALGQGSNTGELFF,TGTGCCAGCAGCTTGGCCCTAGGGCAGGGTAGTAACACCGGGGAGCTGTTTTTT
NA,TRBJ1-6,TRBV6-5,NA,CASSYSSQLHNSPLHF,TGTGCCAGCAGTTACTCGTCTCAGCTTCATAATTCACCCCTCCACTTT
NA,TRBJ2-6,TRBV5-1,NA,CASSGLTSGGANVLTF,TGCGCCAGCAGCGGACTGACTAGTGGGGGGGCCAACGTCCTGACTTTC
NA,TRBJ2-7,TRBV6-6,NA,CASRDPGAYEQYF,TGTGCCAGCAGGGACCCCGGGGCCTACGAGCAGTACTTC
NA,TRBJ2-7,TRBV6-1,TRBD2,CASSEPGGRGYEQYF,TGTGCCAGCAGTGAGCCTGGCGGGAGAGGCTACGAGCAGTACTTC
NA,TRBJ2-1,TRBV7-8,NA,CASSLRGNYNEQFF,TGTGCCAGCAGCTTAAGGGGTAACTACAATGAGCAGTTCTTC
NA,TRBJ2-5,TRBV7-9,NA,CASSFSGVETQYF,TGTGCCAGCAGCTTTTCCGGGGTAGAGACCCAGTACTTC
NA,TRBJ2-3,TRBV19,NA,CASSLPGSAQYF,TGTGCCAGTAGTCTCCCCGGGTCCGCGCAGTATTTT
NA,TRBJ2-2,TRBV5-1,NA,CASSSLTADTGELFF,TGCGCCAGCAGCTCCTTGACAGCTGACACCGGGGAGCTGTTTTTT
NA,TRBJ2-7,TRBV7-2,NA,CASSLGRNRATYEQYF,TGTGCCAGCAGCTTAGGGAGGAACAGGGCGACCTACGAGCAGTACTTC
NA,TRBJ1-1,TRBV12-5,NA,CASGFGTGVRSTEAFF,TGTGCTAGTGGTTTTGGGACCGGGGTTAGGAGCACTGAAGCTTTCTTT
NA,TRBJ1-4,TRBV4-1,NA,CASSKGGVNNEKLFF,TGCGCCAGCAGCAAAGGGGGGGTAAATAATGAAAAACTGTTTTTT
NA,TRBJ2-5,TRBV5-1,NA,CASSQGGPMQETQYF,TGTGCCAGCAGCCAGGGGGGGCCAATGCAAGAGACCCAGTACTTC
NA,TRBJ1-5,TRBV7-2,NA,CASSLGLTGPYQPQHF,TGTGCCAGCAGCTTAGGTTTGACAGGACCTTATCAGCCCCAGCATTTT
NA,TRBJ2-7,TRBV11-3,NA,CASSLAGDTTYEQYF,TGTGCCAGCAGCTTAGCCGGGGACACCACCTACGAGCAGTACTTC
NA,TRBJ1-2,TRBV5-6,NA,CASSPGRVYGYTF,TGTGCCAGCAGCCCGGGGAGGGTCTATGGCTACACCTTC
NA,TRBJ2-1,TRBV29-1,TRBD1,CSVEDGQGNNEQFF,TGCAGCGTTGAAGACGGACAGGGGAACAATGAGCAGTTCTTC
few,TRBJ1-5,TRBV6-7,NA,CASSYGTDESWAQHF,TGTGCCAGCAGTTACGGGACGGACGAAAGTTGGGCCCAGCATTTT
NA,TRBJ2-1,TRBV19,TRBD2,CASYTSGRGEQFF,TGTGCCAGCTATACTAGCGGGAGAGGTGAGCAGTTCTTC
NA,TRBJ2-7,TRBV7-2,NA,CASSSIYEQYF,TGTGCCAGCAGCTCCATCTACGAGCAGTACTTC
NA,TRBJ2-3,TRBV18,NA,CASSTGTPTPTDTQYF,TGTGCCAGCTCGACCGGGACCCCTACTCCCACAGATACGCAGTATTTT
NA,TRBJ2-3,TRBV11-2,NA,CASSLVLLTDTQYF,TGTGCCAGCAGCTTAGTCCTCTTAACAGATACGCAGTATTTT
NA,TRBJ1-1,TRBV11-2,NA,CASSRDYTEAFF,TGTGCCAGCAGCCGGGACTACACTGAAGCTTTCTTT
NA,TRBJ1-1,TRBV2,NA,CASIWGGTEAFF,TGTGCCAGCATTTGGGGGGGGACTGAAGCTTTCTTT
once,TRBJ2-4,TRBV6-5,TRBD2,CASSPSGGAKNIQYF,TGTGCCAGCAGTCCTAGCGGGGGCGCAAAAAACATTCAGTACTTC
NA,TRBJ2-3,TRBV6-6,TRBD2,CASRLAAGGTDTQYF,TGTGCCAGCAGATTAGCGGCCGGGGGGACAGATACGCAGTATTTT
NA,TRBJ2-7,TRBV28,NA,CASSFRPGSSYEQYF,TGTGCCAGCAGTTTTCGCCCAGGGAGCTCCTACGAGCAGTACTTC
NA,TRBJ2-7,TRBV6-5,TRBD1,CASSYLSGGEQYF,TGTGCCAGCAGTTACTTATCAGGGGGCGAGCAGTACTTC
NA,TRBJ2-3,TRBV5-4,TRBD1,CASSGQGRDTQYF,TGTGCCAGCAGCGGACAGGGTCGGGATACGCAGTATTTT
NA,TRBJ2-1,TRBV2,TRBD2,CASARLAVNEQFF,TGTGCCAGCGCCAGACTAGCAGTCAATGAGCAGTTCTTC
NA,TRBJ2-2,TRBV7-3,TRBD1,CASSLGDRNTGELFF,TGTGCCAGCAGCTTAGGGGACAGAAACACCGGGGAGCTGTTTTTT
few,TRBJ1-6,TRBV13,NA,CASRRRWQGLASPLHF,TGTGCCAGCAGGAGAAGGTGGCAGGGTCTGGCTTCACCCCTCCACTTT
NA,TRBJ1-2,TRBV30,NA,CAWSVNSFYGYTF,TGTGCCTGGAGTGTAAACAGCTTCTATGGCTACACCTTC
few,TRBJ1-5,TRBV6-1,TRBD1,CASSEMGRGLDQPQHF,TGTGCCAGCAGTGAAATGGGCAGGGGGCTGGATCAGCCCCAGCATTTT